This passage covers 23 T cell receptor beta chains from one sample sequenced in a study of cytomegalovirus exposure and HLA in healthy donors. PCR amplification relied on 60 Vbeta primers (plus 13 Jbeta primers). Generated by immunoSEQ multiplex PCR, the TCRdb table keeps only in-frame clones and is missing some. Seen here are approximately 150,000 clones, around 74% observed once, and the top ten hold 2.5%. Sequenced sample: PBMCs. These receptors originate from a female donor in good health and CMV-seronegative.

The rearrangement links TRBV29-1 to TRBJ2-7, with 7 bases matching TRBD1. Germline V gene sequence: CDR1 SQVTM, CDR2 ANQGSEA. The V segment lost 6 bases and the J segment 0 bases; nucleotides outside the gene matches: 5. CDR3 length: 13 amino acids. CDR3: CSVRGQSSYEQYF. The CDR3 coding sequence is TGCAGCGTGAGGGGACAGAGCTCCTACGAGCAGTACTTC.

This chain links TRBV4-3 with TRBJ1-5; TRBD1 matches 9 bases. V shed 1 base, J shed 7 bases, and the junction held 8 bases outside the gene matches. The germline V gene has CDR1 LGHNA and CDR2 YSLEER. The length of the CDR3 is 16 residues. CDR3 in DNA: TGCGCCAGCAGCCAAGCGTTAGGGACAGGGTGCCAGCCCCAGCATTTT. Translation gives CASSQALGTGCQPQHF.

V gene TRBV6-6 combines with J gene TRBJ1-1, with D maybe TRBD1 (5 bases). Germline values: CDR1 MNHNY, CDR2 SVGAGI (reference sequence). This CDR3 is 14 amino acids long. V lost 4 bases, J lost 3 bases, and 12 bases lay in between. The CDR3 spells CASSSHTGYTEAFF. CDR3 DNA sequence: TGTGCCAGCAGTTCCCATACAGGTTACACTGAAGCTTTCTTT.

This clone showed up just a few times. The chain combines TRBV19 with TRBJ1-2, with 7 bases fitting TRBD1. Germline-derived CDR1 and CDR2 are LNHDA and SQIVND (reference sequence). The CDR3 contains 12 residues. Trimming took 9 bases from V and 4 from J; bases not matched to a gene: 5. The CDR3 loop is CASQTGSYGYTF. The CDR3 bases are TGTGCCAGCCAGACAGGGAGCTATGGCTACACCTTC.

V gene TRBV9 combines with J gene TRBJ1-4; the D gene is possibly TRBD1 (5 bases). The CDR3 runs to 14 residues. Germline V lookup: CDR1 SGDLS, CDR2 YYNGEE. Trimming removed 2 bases from V and 8 bases from J, with 13 bases in between. CDR3: CASSVGGAQEKLFF. The DNA of the CDR3 is TGTGCCAGCAGCGTGGGAGGGGCCCAAGAAAAACTGTTTTTT.

In its sample, this clone was seen a few times. The chain has TRBV19 and TRBJ1-1; D is ambiguous. The CDR3 sequence is 13 residues long. Germline lookup yields CDR1 LNHDA and CDR2 SQIVND (reference sequence). V was cut by 6 bases and J by 3 bases, with 11 bases left in between. Here the CDR3 DNA reads TGTGCCAGTAGGAGAATGTTGGACACTGAAGCTTTCTTT. This sequence encodes CASRRMLDTEAFF.

The CDR3 is CASRFGGSEKLFF. In nucleotides, the CDR3 is TGTGCCAGTCGTTTCGGTGGGAGTGAAAAACTGTTTTTT. The V gene is TRBV19, the J gene TRBJ1-4; no clear D. V dropped 8 bases and J dropped 7 bases, with 14 bases sitting between them. This CDR3 region has 13 residues. Germline V gene sequence: CDR1 LNHDA, CDR2 SQIVND (reference sequence).

J is TRBJ1-4 and V is TRBV6-5, with TRBD1 matching 8 bases. CDR3 length: 15 residues. V lost 4 bases and J lost 7; bases outside the gene matches: 8. From germline, CDR1 is MNHEY and CDR2 SVGAGI. The chain's CDR3 is CASSSTGGGGEKLFF. The CDR3, as DNA: TGTGCCAGCAGTTCCACAGGGGGAGGGGGTGAAAAACTGTTTTTT.

This clone was observed once. The gene calls are TRBV10-2 and TRBJ2-3; D uncertain. Trimming cost V 4 bases and J 9 bases, with 17 bases left between them. The germline V gene encodes CDR1 WSHSY and CDR2 SAAADI. The CDR3 extends over 14 amino acids. The CDR3: CASSVVDSQGTQYF. In nucleotides, the CDR3 is TGCGCCAGCAGTGTAGTTGATAGCCAAGGCACGCAGTATTTT.

This rearrangement joins TRBV7-6 to TRBJ2-1, with a weak D call TRBD1 (5 bases). Trimming took 1 base from V and 6 from J, leaving 10 bases between them. The CDR3 is 14 residues long. Looked up from germline, CDR1 is SGHVS and CDR2 is FNYEAQ. The CDR3 protein is CASSLGDSSNEQFF. The CDR3 DNA reads as TGTGCCAGCAGCTTAGGAGACAGCTCCAATGAGCAGTTCTTC.

Only a few counts were recorded for this clone. This chain links TRBV18 with TRBJ2-2, with 8 bases fitting TRBD2. V gave up 0 bases and J gave up 5 bases; unmatched junction bases: 5. CDR3 length equals 16 residues. Per the germline V gene, CDR1 is KGHSH and CDR2 is LQKENI. DNA for the CDR3: TGTGCCAGCTCACCACCCGGCGGGAGGCAAACCGGGGAGCTGTTTTTT. Protein sequence: CASSPPGGRQTGELFF. The whole variable domain, filled in from reference TRBV18 and TRBJ2-2, reads NAGVMQNPRHLVRRRGQEARLRCSPMKGHSHVYWYRQLPEEGLKFMVYLQKENIIDESGMPKERFSAEFPKEGPSILRIQQVVRGDSAAYFCASSPPGGRQTGELFFGEGSRLTVL.

This chain connects TRBV4-3 to TRBJ2-7; D might be TRBD1 (6 bases). CDR3 length: 14 residues. CDR1 and CDR2 from the germline V gene are LGHNA and YSLEER. V was clipped by 2 bases and J by 4 bases, with 12 bases between them. DNA for the CDR3: TGCGCCAGCAGCCAATCCCGGACAGCTTACGAGCAGTACTTC. Translation: CASSQSRTAYEQYF.

The chain joins TRBV6-1 to TRBJ1-1; D is possibly TRBD1 (5 bases). Germline loops: CDR1 MNHNS, CDR2 SASEGT. Trimming removed 6 bases from V and 0 bases from J, with 8 bases in between. The CDR3 consists of 13 residues. The CDR3 is CASRQELNTEAFF. As DNA, the CDR3 is TGTGCCAGCAGACAGGAGCTGAACACTGAAGCTTTCTTT.

The chain recombines TRBV4-3 with TRBJ2-5; 8 bases align to TRBD1. The J call could be wrong; TRBJ2-7 is a better fit for the DNA end. Germline lookup yields CDR1 LGHNA and CDR2 YSLEER. There are 15 residues in the CDR3. CDR3 coding DNA: TGCGCCAGCAGCCGGGATGGGACAGGCGCCTACGAGCAGTACTTC. It is translated as CASSRDGTGAYEQYF.

The gene calls are TRBV7-8 and TRBJ2-7, with 8 bases fitting TRBD1. The CDR3 runs 14 residues. V shed 6 bases, J shed 4 bases, and the junction held 8 bases outside the gene matches. Germline loops: CDR1 SGHVS, CDR2 FQNEAQ. CDR3 amino acids: CASRLQGGAYEQYF. The CDR3 bases are TGTGCCAGCAGGTTACAGGGGGGTGCGTACGAGCAGTACTTC.

This chain joins TRBV6-5 and TRBJ2-2, with D maybe TRBD2 (5 bases). Per the germline V gene, CDR1 is MNHEY and CDR2 is SVGAGI. Trimming removed 2 bases at V and 4 bases at J, with 11 bases between. The CDR3 is made up of 15 amino acids. The CDR3 sequence: CASSYVRESTGELFF. CDR3 nucleotide sequence: TGTGCCAGCAGTTACGTCCGGGAAAGCACCGGGGAGCTGTTTTTT.

The chain combines TRBV19 with TRBJ2-1, with 10 bases identical to TRBD2. Germline lookup yields CDR1 LNHDA and CDR2 SQIVND (reference sequence). After removal of 3 bases from V and 8 bases from J, the junction contained 4 bases not matched to a gene. The CDR3 runs 14 residues. Here the CDR3 reads CASSIRLAGYEQFF. In nucleotides, the CDR3 is TGTGCCAGTAGTATTCGACTAGCGGGTTATGAGCAGTTCTTC. The full variable domain, in which reference TRBV19 and TRBJ2-1 provide the parts outside the CDR3, is DGGITQSPKYLFRKEGQNVTLSCEQNLNHDAMYWYRQDPGQGLRLIYYSQIVNDFQKGDIAEGYSVSREKKESFPLTVTSAQKNPTAFYLCASSIRLAGYEQFFGPGTRLTVL.

This chain connects TRBV7-2 to TRBJ2-7; no definite D call. CDR3 length: 14 amino acids. V lost 0 bases and J lost 0, with 6 bases in between. Germline V gene lookup returns CDR1 SGHTA and CDR2 FQGNSA. CDR3 sequence: CASSLAHSSYEQYF. DNA of the CDR3: TGTGCCAGCAGCTTAGCCCATTCCTCCTACGAGCAGTACTTC.

The chain uses TRBV9 and TRBJ2-1; 10 bases agree with TRBD2. V dropped 4 bases and J dropped 10; count of bases not matched to a gene: 11. Germline V lookup: CDR1 SGDLS, CDR2 YYNGEE. This CDR3 is built from 15 residues. In DNA form, the CDR3 reads TGTGCCAGCAGCAACCGGGGAGCGGGAGGGGGGGAGCAGTTCTTC. Its protein is CASSNRGAGGGEQFF.

CDR3 DNA: TGTGCCAGCAGCTTAGGGACAGCTGGGCCTAACTATGGCTACACCTTC. Its translation is CASSLGTAGPNYGYTF. V usage is TRBV7-9 and J usage is TRBJ1-2; TRBD1 might be the D (6 bases). This CDR3 spans 16 amino acids. The germline gives CDR1 SEHNR, CDR2 FQNEAQ (reference sequence). Trimming shortened V by 1 base and J by 0 bases, and 12 bases separated the two germline ends.

The rearrangement joins TRBV11-2 to TRBJ2-1; TRBD2 matches 7 bases. V trimming: 3 bases; J trimming: 9 bases; junction bases outside the gene matches: 5. Germline V gene lookup returns CDR1 SGHAT and CDR2 FQNNGV. This CDR3 spans 13 amino acids. The CDR3 DNA reads TGTGCCAGCAGCTTCCCCGCGGGGGTTGAGCAGTTCTTC. Protein: CASSFPAGVEQFF.

This clone was counted only a few times. CDR3 amino acids: CASSTPRQGNSPLHF. The CDR3 coding sequence is TGTGCCAGCAGCACACCCAGACAGGGAAATTCACCCCTCCACTTT. This sequence joins TRBV7-3 and TRBJ1-6; TRBD1 aligns across 7 bases. The CDR3 has 15 residues. The germline CDR1 and CDR2 sequences are SGHTA and FQGTGA. The V and J ends lost 5 bases and 7 bases, in that order; junction bases with no gene match: 8.

This clone was observed a single time. The chain links TRBV9 to TRBJ2-2, with 7 bases matching TRBD1. With 3 bases clipped from V and 3 bases from J, the junction kept 8 bases outside the gene matches. Germline values: CDR1 SGDLS, CDR2 YYNGEE. The length of the CDR3 is 16 residues. CDR3 protein: CASSDPGGTDTGELFF. The CDR3 bases are TGTGCCAGCAGCGACCCAGGGGGTACTGACACCGGGGAGCTGTTTTTT.